This T cell receptor beta chain was sequenced during a study of CD4 T cells in relation to SARS-CoV-2 and coronaviruses. Study details: The restricting HLA molecule for shared crossreactive spike epitopes was mapped.

The unexposed donors gave CD4+ T cells in about 2010-2018, prior to COVID-19. After roughly 9 days of culture, CD4+ T cells were isolated. To note about this clone: Its antigen remains unknown.

Method: immunoSEQ multiplex PCR; TCRdb's copy keeps in-frame clones and lacks some. Here the sample spans 20,000 or so clones, around 80% being singletons. The CDR3 totals 13 residues. CDR1 is KGHDR and CDR2 is SFDVKD in the germline V gene. V lost 6 bases to trimming and J lost 7 bases, with 14 bases between them. Source material: CD4+ T cells from PBMCs, cultured in vitro. The chain recombines TRBV24-1 with TRBJ1-1; D is possibly TRBD1 (5 bases). The sequence came from a human donor in good health. The CDR3 region is CATSPGTRSEAFF. The CDR3 DNA reads TGTGCCACCAGTCCGGGGACTCGGAGTGAAGCTTTCTTT.